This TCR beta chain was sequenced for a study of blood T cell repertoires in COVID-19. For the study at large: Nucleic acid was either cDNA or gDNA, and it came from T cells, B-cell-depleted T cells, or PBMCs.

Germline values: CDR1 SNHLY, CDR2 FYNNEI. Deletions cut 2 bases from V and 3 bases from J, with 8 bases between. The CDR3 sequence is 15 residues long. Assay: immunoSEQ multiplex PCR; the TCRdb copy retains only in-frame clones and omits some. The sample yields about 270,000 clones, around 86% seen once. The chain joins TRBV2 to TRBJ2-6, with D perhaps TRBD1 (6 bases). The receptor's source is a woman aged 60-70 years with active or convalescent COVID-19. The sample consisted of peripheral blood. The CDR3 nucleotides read TGTGCCAGCAGTGAACTAGGGGGTGGGGCCAACGTCCTGACTTTC. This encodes CASSELGGGANVLTF.